This T cell receptor beta chain was identified in a study of T cells in Graves' hyperthyroidism and ophthalmopathy. This clonotype was found many times. The TCR beta CDR3 regions underwent amplification using RNA transcripts as the source. The HTBI set primed first-round TCR CDR3 RT-PCR. TCRdb passed the multiplex PCR reads through MiXCR, listing each CDR3 protein once. The table shows approximately 640,000 distinct CDR3 sequences, with around 16% occurring only once. In patients aged 18 to 65, hyperthyroidism was newly diagnosed, with duration under 2 months. V trimming: 6 bases; J trimming: 7 bases; junction bases outside the gene matches: 10. The germline gives CDR1 DFQATT, CDR2 SNEGSKA (reference sequence). This CDR3 is built from 14 residues.

The chain has TRBV20-1 and TRBJ2-1; 9 nucleotides match TRBD2. This clonotype was obtained from a woman aged 25-40 years with Graves' hyperthyroidism. Material: blood. The CDR3 DNA follows: TGCAGTGCAATCCGTAGCGGGAGTGGTAATGAGCAGTTCTTC. It codes for CSAIRSGSGNEQFF.